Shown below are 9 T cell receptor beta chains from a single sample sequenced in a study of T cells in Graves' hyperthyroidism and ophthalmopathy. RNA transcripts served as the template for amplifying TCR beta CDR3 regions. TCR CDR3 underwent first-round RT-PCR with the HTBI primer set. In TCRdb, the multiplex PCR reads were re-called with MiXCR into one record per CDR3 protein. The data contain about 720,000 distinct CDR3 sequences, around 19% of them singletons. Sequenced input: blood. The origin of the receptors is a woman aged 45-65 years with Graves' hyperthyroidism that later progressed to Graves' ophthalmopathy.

The chain's CDR3 is CASSEVVGQGLNTIYF. As DNA, the CDR3 is TGTGCCAGCAGTGAAGTGGTGGGGCAGGGGCTTAACACCATATATTTT. The chain carries TRBV2 and TRBJ1-3; D possibly corresponds to TRBD1 (6 bases). CDR3 size: 16 residues. CDR1 and CDR2 (germline): SNHLY, FYNNEI. Trimming took 1 base from V and 7 from J, leaving 17 bases between them.

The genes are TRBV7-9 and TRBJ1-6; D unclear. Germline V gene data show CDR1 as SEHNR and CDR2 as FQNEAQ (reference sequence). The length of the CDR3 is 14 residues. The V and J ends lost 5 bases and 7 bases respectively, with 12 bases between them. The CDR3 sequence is CASSPILGNSPLHF. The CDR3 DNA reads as TGTGCCAGCAGCCCCATCTTGGGAAATTCACCCCTCCACTTT. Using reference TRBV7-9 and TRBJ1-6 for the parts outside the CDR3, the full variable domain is DTGVSQNPRHKITKRGQNVTFRCDPISEHNRLYWYRQTLGQGPEFLTYFQNEAQLEKSRLLSDRFSAERPKGSFSTLEIQRTEQGDSAMYLCASSPILGNSPLHFGNGTRLTVT.

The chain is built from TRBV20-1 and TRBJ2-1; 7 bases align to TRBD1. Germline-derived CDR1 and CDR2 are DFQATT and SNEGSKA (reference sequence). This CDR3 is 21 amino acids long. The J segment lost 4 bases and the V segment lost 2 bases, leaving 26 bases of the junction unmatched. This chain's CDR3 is CSARPLITGWFGTGAYNEQFF. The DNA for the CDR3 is TGCAGTGCTAGACCTCTTATTACGGGTTGGTTCGGAACAGGGGCGTACAATGAGCAGTTCTTC.

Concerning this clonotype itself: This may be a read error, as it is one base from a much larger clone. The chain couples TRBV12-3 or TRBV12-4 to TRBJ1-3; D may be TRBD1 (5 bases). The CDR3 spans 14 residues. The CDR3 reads CAGSPTVSGNTIYF. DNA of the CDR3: TGTGCCGGCAGCCCGACAGTCTCTGGAAACACCATATATTTT.

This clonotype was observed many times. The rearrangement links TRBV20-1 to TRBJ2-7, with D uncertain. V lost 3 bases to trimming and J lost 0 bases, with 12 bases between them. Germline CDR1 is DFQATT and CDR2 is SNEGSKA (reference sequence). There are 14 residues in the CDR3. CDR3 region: CSASGPQSSYEQYF. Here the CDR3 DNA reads TGCAGTGCTAGCGGTCCCCAGAGCTCCTACGAGCAGTACTTC.

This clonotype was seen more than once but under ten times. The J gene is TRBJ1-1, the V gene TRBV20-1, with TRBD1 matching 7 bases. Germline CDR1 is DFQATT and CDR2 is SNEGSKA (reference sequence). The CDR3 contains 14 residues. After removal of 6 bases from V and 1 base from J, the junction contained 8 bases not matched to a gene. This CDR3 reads CSADDRARNTEAFF. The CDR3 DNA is TGCAGTGCCGATGACAGGGCCAGGAACACTGAAGCTTTCTTT.

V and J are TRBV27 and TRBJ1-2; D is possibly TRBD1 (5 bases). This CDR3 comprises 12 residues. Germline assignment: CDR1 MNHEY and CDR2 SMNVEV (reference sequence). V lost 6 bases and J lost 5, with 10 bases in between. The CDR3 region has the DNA TGTGCCAGCAGAGGGACGTTATATGGCTACACCTTC. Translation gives CASRGTLYGYTF.

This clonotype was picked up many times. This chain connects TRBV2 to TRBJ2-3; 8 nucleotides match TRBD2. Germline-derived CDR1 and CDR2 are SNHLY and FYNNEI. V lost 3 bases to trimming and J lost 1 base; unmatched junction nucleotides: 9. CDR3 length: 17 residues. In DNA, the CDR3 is TGTGCCAGCAGTGAGGATTTTAGCGGGGCCCGCACAGATACGCAGTATTTT. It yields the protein CASSEDFSGARTDTQYF.

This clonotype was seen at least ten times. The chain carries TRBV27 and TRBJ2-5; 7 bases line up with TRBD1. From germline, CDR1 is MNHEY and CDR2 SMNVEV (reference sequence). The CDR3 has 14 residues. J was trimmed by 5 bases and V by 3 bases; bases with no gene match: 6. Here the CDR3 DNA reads TGTGCCAGCAGTTTTAAAACAGGGGACGAGACCCAGTACTTC. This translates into CASSFKTGDETQYF.